The present TCR beta chain was sequenced within a study of T-cell memory formation after mild COVID-19. Findings of the study overall: The CD4+ clones that contracted clustered mainly within CM and EM, and the CD8+ clones concentrated in EMRA.

Germline lookup yields CDR1 SGHRS and CDR2 YFSETQ. Between the trimmed V and J ends, which lost 2 bases and 1 base, there was a span of 9 bases. This CDR3 is built from 14 residues. The sample holds many counts of this clonotype. What it binds is not known. A single record per CDR3 protein comes from TCRdb applying MiXCR to the 5' RACE reads. The data hold roughly 200,000 distinct CDR3 sequences, with about 17% observed a single time. This TCR was recovered from an adult woman who had mild COVID-19 (a few samples of this study predate the infection). Cell type and time point are not known. The sample was PBMCs or a T cell subset sorted from them (not recorded which). This rearrangement joins TRBV5-1 to TRBJ2-5; tentatively, D is TRBD1 (6 bases). This CDR3 is CASSFGTTQETQYF. In nucleotides, the CDR3 is TGCGCCAGCAGCTTTGGGACAACCCAAGAGACCCAGTACTTC.